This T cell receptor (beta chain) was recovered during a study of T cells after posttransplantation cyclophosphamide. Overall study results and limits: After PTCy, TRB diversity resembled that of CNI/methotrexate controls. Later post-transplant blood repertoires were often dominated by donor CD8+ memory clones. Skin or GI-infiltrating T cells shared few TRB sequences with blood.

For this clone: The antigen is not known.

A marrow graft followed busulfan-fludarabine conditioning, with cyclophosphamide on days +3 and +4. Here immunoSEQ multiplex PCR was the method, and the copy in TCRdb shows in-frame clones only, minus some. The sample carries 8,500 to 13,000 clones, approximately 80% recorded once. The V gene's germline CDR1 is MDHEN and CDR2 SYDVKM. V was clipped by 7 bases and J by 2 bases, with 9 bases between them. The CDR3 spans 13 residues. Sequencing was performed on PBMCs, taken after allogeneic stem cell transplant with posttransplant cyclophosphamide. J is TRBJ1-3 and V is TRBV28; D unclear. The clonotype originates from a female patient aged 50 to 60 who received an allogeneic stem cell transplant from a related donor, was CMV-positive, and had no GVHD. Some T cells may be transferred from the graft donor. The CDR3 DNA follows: TGTGCCAGCATGGAGGAAACTGGAAACACCATATATTTT. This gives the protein CASMEETGNTIYF. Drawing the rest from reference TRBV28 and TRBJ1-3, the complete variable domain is DVKVTQSSRYLVKRTGEKVFLECVQDMDHENMFWYRQDPGLGLRLIYFSYDVKMKEKGDIPEGYSVSREKKERFSLILESASTNQTSMYLCASMEETGNTIYFGEGSWLTVV.